The clone carrying this T cell receptor (beta chain) has just a few counts. What it recognizes is unknown. The CDR3 runs 16 residues. The trim removed 2 bases at V and 2 bases at J, leaving 6 bases unmatched. The source of the sample is a study of T cell repertoires in cytomegalovirus infection. General study points: Dominating the ex vivo response were TCR beta clonotypes that were CMV-specific and HLA-C-restricted.

One entry per CDR3 protein results from TCRdb running MiXCR on the reads. This sample has about 310,000 distinct CDR3 sequences, with around 25% found just once. This TCR derives from a human donor in good health (CMV status not recorded). Some clones in this sample may be carry-over from other donors' samples. The sample here was cultured PBMCs, taken from culture after CMV antigen stimulation. The chain couples TRBV12-3 or TRBV12-4 to TRBJ2-7; TRBD2 matches 10 bases. In DNA form, the CDR3 reads TGTGCCAGCAGTTTAAGAAGCGGGAGGGGGACCTACGAGCAGTACTTC. Translating it yields CASSLRSGRGTYEQYF.